The 2 T cell receptor beta chains given below trace back to one sample, sequenced in a study of T cell repertoires in cytomegalovirus infection. One entry per CDR3 protein, called by TCRdb with MiXCR from the reads. The table shows approximately 550,000 distinct CDR3 sequences, with more than 15% occurring only once. The sequenced material came from CD8+ T cells from PBMCs. These TCRs come from a human donor in good health (CMV status not recorded). Some clones in this sample may be carry-over from other donors' samples.

This sequence joins TRBV5-1 and TRBJ2-7, with 13 bases matching TRBD2. The CDR3 runs 15 residues. V trimming: 7 bases; J trimming: 3 bases; junction bases outside the gene matches: 7. Germline lookup yields CDR1 SGHRS and CDR2 YFSETQ. The CDR3 region is CASARTSGSYYEQYF. In DNA form, the CDR3 reads TGCGCCAGCGCAAGGACTAGCGGGAGTTACTACGAGCAGTACTTC. The full variable domain, completed using reference TRBV5-1 and TRBJ2-7, is KAGVTQTPRYLIKTRGQQVTLSCSPISGHRSVSWYQQTPGQGLQFLFEYFSETQRNKGNFPGRFSGRQFSNSRSEMNVSTLELGDSALYLCASARTSGSYYEQYFGPGTRLTVT.

Many counts were recorded for this clonotype. The chain uses TRBV6-6 and TRBJ2-7; TRBD2 agrees at 8 bases. Germline assignment: CDR1 MNHNY and CDR2 SVGAGI (reference sequence). The ends lost 8 bases at V and 3 bases at J; junction bases unmatched: 12. CDR3 size: 15 residues. This CDR3 reads CASCPPAGAFYEQYF. The CDR3 nucleotides are TGTGCCAGCTGCCCCCCAGCGGGGGCCTTCTACGAGCAGTACTTC.